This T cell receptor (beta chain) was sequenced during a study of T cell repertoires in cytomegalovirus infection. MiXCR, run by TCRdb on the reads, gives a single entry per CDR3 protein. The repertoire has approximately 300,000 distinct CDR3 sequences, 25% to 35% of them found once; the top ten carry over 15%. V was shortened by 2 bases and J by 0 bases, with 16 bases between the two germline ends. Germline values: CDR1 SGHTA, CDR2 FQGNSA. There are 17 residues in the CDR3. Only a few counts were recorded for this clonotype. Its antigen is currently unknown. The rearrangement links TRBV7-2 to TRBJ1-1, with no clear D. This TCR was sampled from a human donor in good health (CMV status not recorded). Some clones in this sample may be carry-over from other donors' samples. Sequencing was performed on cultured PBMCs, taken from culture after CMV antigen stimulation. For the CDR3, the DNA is TGTGCCAGCAGCTTAATTGGGATATTGAGAATGAACACTGAAGCTTTCTTT. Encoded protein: CASSLIGILRMNTEAFF.